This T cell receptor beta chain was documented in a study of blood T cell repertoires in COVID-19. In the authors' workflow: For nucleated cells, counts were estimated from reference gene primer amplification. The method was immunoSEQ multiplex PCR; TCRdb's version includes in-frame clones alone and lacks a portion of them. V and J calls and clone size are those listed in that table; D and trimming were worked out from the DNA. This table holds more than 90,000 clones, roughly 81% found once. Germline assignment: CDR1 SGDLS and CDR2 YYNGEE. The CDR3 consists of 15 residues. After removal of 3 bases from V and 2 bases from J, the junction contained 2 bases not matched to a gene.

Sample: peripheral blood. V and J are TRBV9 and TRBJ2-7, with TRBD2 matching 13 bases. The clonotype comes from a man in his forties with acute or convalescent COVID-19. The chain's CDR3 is CASSGGLAGTYEQYF. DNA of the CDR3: TGTGCCAGCAGCGGGGGACTAGCGGGAACCTACGAGCAGTACTTC.